What follows describes a single TCR beta chain. Antigen: not known. CDR1 and CDR2 from the germline V gene are LNHDA and SQIVND (reference sequence). The CDR3 is 14 residues long. The trim removed 3 bases at V and 2 bases at J, leaving 3 bases unmatched. Sequence data for DNA of cultured CD4+ T cells were generated by the Oncomine TCR Beta short-read assay. Each CDR3 protein gets one entry after TCRdb re-called the PCR reads with MiXCR. This sample has approximately 9,000 distinct CDR3 sequences, with approximately 52% found just once. These data originate in a study of vaccination and CD4 T cells after COVID-19. Study findings and constraints: A comparatively limited set of convalescent patients was examined, with no early post-infection timepoints.

As to treatment: roughly nine-day PBMC culture with coronavirus spike peptide pools or control peptides (ViraFEST assay). The clonotype comes from a human donor who had recovered from COVID-19. Material for sequencing was CD4+ T cells from blood, cultured in vitro. The genes are TRBV19 and TRBJ1-2; 7 bases are shared with TRBD1. The CDR3 sequence: CASSIWDRNYGYTF. CDR3 DNA sequence: TGTGCCAGTAGTATTTGGGACAGAAACTATGGCTACACCTTC.